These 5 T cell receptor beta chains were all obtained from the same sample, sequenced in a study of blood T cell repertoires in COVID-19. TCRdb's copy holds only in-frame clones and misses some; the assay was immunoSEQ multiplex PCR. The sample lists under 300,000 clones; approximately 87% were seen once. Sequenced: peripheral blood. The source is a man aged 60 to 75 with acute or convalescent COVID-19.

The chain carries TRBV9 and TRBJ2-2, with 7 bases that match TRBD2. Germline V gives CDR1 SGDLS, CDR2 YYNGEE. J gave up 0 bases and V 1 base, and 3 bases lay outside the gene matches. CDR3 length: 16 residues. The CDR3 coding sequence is TGTGCCAGCAGCGTAATAGCGGGTCCGAACACCGGGGAGCTGTTTTTT. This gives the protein CASSVIAGPNTGELFF.

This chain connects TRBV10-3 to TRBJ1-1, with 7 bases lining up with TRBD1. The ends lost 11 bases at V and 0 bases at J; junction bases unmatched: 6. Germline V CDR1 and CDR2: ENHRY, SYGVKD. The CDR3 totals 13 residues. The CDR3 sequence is CASRGTVNTEAFF. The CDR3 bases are TGTGCCTCCCGGGGGACAGTGAACACTGAAGCTTTCTTT.

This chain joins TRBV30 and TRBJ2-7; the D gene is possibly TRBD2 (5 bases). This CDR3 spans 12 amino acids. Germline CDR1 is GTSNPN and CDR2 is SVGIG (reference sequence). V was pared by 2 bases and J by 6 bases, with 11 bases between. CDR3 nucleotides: TGTGCCTGGAGTCCGTCTCGGGGCGAGCAGTACTTC. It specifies CAWSPSRGEQYF.

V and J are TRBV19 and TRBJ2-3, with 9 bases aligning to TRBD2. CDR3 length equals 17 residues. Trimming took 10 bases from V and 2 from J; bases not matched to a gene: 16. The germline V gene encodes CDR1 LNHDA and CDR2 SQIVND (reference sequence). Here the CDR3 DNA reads TGTGCCACCTCCTGGTCCCTAGCGGGATCAATCACAGATACGCAGTATTTT. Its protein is CATSWSLAGSITDTQYF. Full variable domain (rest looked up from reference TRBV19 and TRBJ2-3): DGGITQSPKYLFRKEGQNVTLSCEQNLNHDAMYWYRQDPGQGLRLIYYSQIVNDFQKGDIAEGYSVSREKKESFPLTVTSAQKNPTAFYLCATSWSLAGSITDTQYFGPGTRLTVL.

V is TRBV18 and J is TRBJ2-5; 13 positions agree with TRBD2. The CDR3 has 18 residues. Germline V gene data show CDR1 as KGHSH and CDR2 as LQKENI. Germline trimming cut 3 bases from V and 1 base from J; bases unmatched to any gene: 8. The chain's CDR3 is CASSPPELAGGPQETQYF. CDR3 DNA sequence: TGTGCCAGCTCACCGCCTGAACTAGCGGGAGGGCCCCAAGAGACCCAGTACTTC. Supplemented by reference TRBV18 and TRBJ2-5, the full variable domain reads NAGVMQNPRHLVRRRGQEARLRCSPMKGHSHVYWYRQLPEEGLKFMVYLQKENIIDESGMPKERFSAEFPKEGPSILRIQQVVRGDSAAYFCASSPPELAGGPQETQYFGPGTRLLVL.